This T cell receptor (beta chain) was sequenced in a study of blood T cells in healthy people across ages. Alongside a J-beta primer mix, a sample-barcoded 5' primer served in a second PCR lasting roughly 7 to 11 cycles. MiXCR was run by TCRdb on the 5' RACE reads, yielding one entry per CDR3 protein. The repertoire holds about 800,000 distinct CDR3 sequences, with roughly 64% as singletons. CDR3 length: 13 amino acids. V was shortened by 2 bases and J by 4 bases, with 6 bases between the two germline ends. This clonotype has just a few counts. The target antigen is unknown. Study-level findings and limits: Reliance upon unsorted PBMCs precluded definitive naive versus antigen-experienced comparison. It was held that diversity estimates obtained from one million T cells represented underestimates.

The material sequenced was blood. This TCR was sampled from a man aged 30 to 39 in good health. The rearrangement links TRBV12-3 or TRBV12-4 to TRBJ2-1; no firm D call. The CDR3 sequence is CASSLYGYNEQFF. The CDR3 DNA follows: TGTGCCAGCAGTTTATACGGGTACAATGAGCAGTTCTTC.